One sample yielded the 24 T cell receptor beta chains listed below, sequenced in a study of shared clonotypes between healthy human individuals (dated by TCRdb to 2018 to 2021). Libraries were made using the immunoSEQ multiplex PCR assay. The clones in this table, taken by TCRdb from immuneACCESS, are in-frame only. Not every clone is retained; where verified, under half of the shortfall comes from an unresolved V gene, and the cause of the rest is unknown. This sample holds over a million clones; 95% to 97% were observed only once. The leading ten clones occupy more than 0.9% of the sample. What was sequenced was naive CD4+ T cells sorted from blood. The cell subset or site label on this specimen signifies: CD45RA+ positively selected. Receptors originate from a man aged 30 to 39 in good health.

The V gene is TRBV19, the J gene TRBJ2-7; tentatively, D is TRBD2 (5 bases). V lost 3 bases, J lost 0 bases, and 9 bases lay in between. There are 14 residues in the CDR3. The germline gives CDR1 LNHDA, CDR2 SQIVND (reference sequence). CDR3 DNA: TGTGCCAGTAGTATCTCGGGGATCTCCTACGAGCAGTACTTC. Its protein is CASSISGISYEQYF.

V gene TRBV18 combines with J gene TRBJ2-1; possible D gene TRBD2, 8 bases. Trimming shortened V by 3 bases and J by 7 bases, and 25 bases separated the two germline ends. CDR1 is KGHSH, CDR2 LQKENI, per germline. The CDR3 length is 18 residues. CDR3 sequence (DNA): TGTGCCAGCTCACCTCGTCGGGAGGGCAACCTCAGGGGGAATGAGCAGTTCTTC. Protein sequence: CASSPRREGNLRGNEQFF.

The chain combines TRBV11-1 with TRBJ2-5; perhaps TRBD2 as D (6 bases). Germline V gene sequence: CDR1 SGHAT, CDR2 FQDESV (reference sequence). V was pared by 0 bases and J by 5 bases, with 10 bases between. CDR3 length: 14 amino acids. The CDR3 coding sequence is TGTGCCAGCAGCTTAGCACTAGCAGGGGAGACCCAGTACTTC. Translating it yields CASSLALAGETQYF. Variable domain in full (rest from reference TRBV11-1 and TRBJ2-5): EAEVAQSPRYKITEKSQAVAFWCDPISGHATLYWYRQILGQGPELLVQFQDESVVDDSQLPKDRFSAERLKGVDSTLKIQPAELGDSAMYLCASSLALAGETQYFGPGTRLLVL.

The CDR3 DNA sequence: TGTGCCAGCAGCCAAGCACAGGGCACGGAGACCCAGTACTTC. This sequence encodes CASSQAQGTETQYF. The V call is TRBV16, the J call TRBJ2-5, with a weak D call TRBD1 (6 bases). Germline lookup yields CDR1 KGHSY and CDR2 FQNENV. The CDR3 contains 14 residues. Trimming pared 2 bases from V and 5 bases from J, leaving 12 bases between.

The chain has TRBV7-3 and TRBJ2-2, with 8 bases lining up with TRBD2. CDR3 size: 15 residues. Germline CDR1 SGHTA, CDR2 FQGTGA. The trim removed 4 bases at V and 7 bases at J, leaving 8 bases unmatched. In DNA, the CDR3 is TGTGCCAGCAGCTCTTTCGGGACTAGGGACGGGGAGCTGTTTTTT. It translates to CASSSFGTRDGELFF.

J is TRBJ2-1 and V is TRBV5-4; D not resolved. The CDR3 consists of 15 residues. Germline CDR1 and CDR2: SGHNT and YYREEE (reference sequence). With 1 base removed from V and 5 bases from J, the gap between germline ends came to 13 bases. DNA of the CDR3: TGTGCCAGCAGCTTGATGCCCGGGCAGGACAATGAGCAGTTCTTC. Protein: CASSLMPGQDNEQFF.

The genes are TRBV7-9 and TRBJ2-2; weak D call: TRBD2 (5 bases). CDR3 length: 14 residues. The germline CDR1 and CDR2 sequences are SEHNR and FQNEAQ (reference sequence). V lost 2 bases, J lost 4 bases, and 8 bases lay in between. Written as DNA, the CDR3 is TGTGCCAGCAGCTTACCGGGATCCACCGGGGAGCTGTTTTTT. Protein product: CASSLPGSTGELFF.

Here the CDR3 reads CASSFPGQVFYNEQFF. The CDR3 DNA reads as TGTGCCAGCAGCTTTCCGGGACAGGTATTCTACAATGAGCAGTTCTTC. The V gene is TRBV7-9, the J gene TRBJ2-1, with 8 nucleotides matching TRBD1. J was trimmed by 3 bases and V by 3 bases; bases with no gene match: 7. This CDR3 has 16 residues. CDR1 and CDR2 (germline): SEHNR, FQNEAQ (reference sequence).

This chain joins TRBV7-6 and TRBJ2-5, with a tentative D call TRBD2 (5 bases). Trimming stripped 4 bases from V and 7 bases from J, with 19 bases between. CDR3 length: 15 amino acids. Per germline, CDR1 SGHVS and CDR2 FNYEAQ. The CDR3 bases are TGTGCCAGCAGCTCTGAGTTTCGGAGGATTGGGACCCAGTACTTC. This encodes CASSSEFRRIGTQYF.

This chain uses TRBV6-1 with TRBJ1-5; TRBD1 aligns across 9 bases. This CDR3 contains 16 residues. The ends lost 4 bases at V and 10 bases at J; junction bases unmatched: 14. Germline V CDR1 and CDR2: MNHNS, SASEGT. The CDR3 sequence: CASSGSRDRGVVPQHF. The CDR3 bases are TGTGCCAGCAGTGGGAGCCGAGACAGGGGGGTCGTTCCCCAGCATTTT.

The chain combines TRBV6-6 with TRBJ2-7, with 11 positions matching TRBD1. The junction had 7 bases not matched to a gene; V was cut back by 2 bases and J by 4 bases. This CDR3 comprises 16 residues. Per germline, CDR1 MNHNY and CDR2 SVGAGI (reference sequence). The CDR3 spells CASSYVRTGGKYEQYF. In DNA, the CDR3 is TGTGCCAGCAGTTACGTCCGGACAGGGGGCAAATACGAGCAGTACTTC.

This sequence joins TRBV19 and TRBJ2-7; D may be TRBD1 (5 bases). The V end was cut by 7 bases, the J end by 2 bases, with 15 bases between. The germline V gene has CDR1 LNHDA and CDR2 SQIVND (reference sequence). The CDR3 sequence is 14 residues long. The CDR3 sequence is CASKQDRATYEQYF. As DNA, the CDR3 is TGTGCCAGTAAACAGGACCGCGCCACCTACGAGCAGTACTTC.

With respect to this clone: The sample carries other DNA sequences with the same CDR3. The chain combines TRBV7-6 with TRBJ2-5; TRBD1 matches 8 bases. V lost 1 base, J lost 5 bases, and 3 bases stayed unmatched. Germline values: CDR1 SGHVS, CDR2 FNYEAQ. The CDR3 runs 14 residues. In DNA, the CDR3 is TGTGCCAGCAGCTTAGGGACAGGGTCGGAGACCCAGTACTTC. Translated, it gives CASSLGTGSETQYF.

This chain links TRBV4-1 with TRBJ1-1; no firm D call. V was trimmed by 1 base and J by 1 base, leaving 7 bases between them. The CDR3 runs 14 residues. CDR1 and CDR2 from the germline V gene are MGHRA and YSYEKL. The CDR3 is CASSQVQENTEAFF. DNA for the CDR3: TGCGCCAGCAGCCAAGTTCAAGAGAACACTGAAGCTTTCTTT.

The chain couples TRBV4-3 to TRBJ2-5, with D maybe TRBD1 (5 bases). The CDR3 has 18 residues. The V gene lost 0 bases and the J gene lost 4 bases, with 21 bases spanning the gap. CDR1 and CDR2 from the germline V gene are LGHNA and YSLEER. CDR3 protein: CASSQDNQDWARVETQYF. The CDR3 DNA reads TGCGCCAGCAGCCAAGATAATCAGGATTGGGCCAGGGTAGAGACCCAGTACTTC.

The V and J genes are TRBV18 and TRBJ2-2, with 10 bases fitting TRBD1. After removal of 3 bases from V and 5 bases from J, the junction contained 12 bases not matched to a gene. The length of the CDR3 is 18 residues. Germline values: CDR1 KGHSH, CDR2 LQKENI. As DNA, the CDR3 is TGTGCCAGCTCACCCTACGGACAGGGGGAGATCGTTACCGGGGAGCTGTTTTTT. Translated, it gives CASSPYGQGEIVTGELFF. Combining the CDR3 with reference TRBV18 and TRBJ2-2 gives the whole variable domain NAGVMQNPRHLVRRRGQEARLRCSPMKGHSHVYWYRQLPEEGLKFMVYLQKENIIDESGMPKERFSAEFPKEGPSILRIQQVVRGDSAAYFCASSPYGQGEIVTGELFFGEGSRLTVL.

The chain joins TRBV29-1 to TRBJ1-2; 9 positions match TRBD1. The germline V gene has CDR1 SQVTM and CDR2 ANQGSEA. The CDR3 has 15 amino acids. The V gene end was trimmed by 7 bases and the J gene end by 2 bases; junction bases not matched to a gene: 11. The CDR3 coding sequence is TGCAGCGCCGTGGCGCACGGACAGGGGAACTATGGCTACACCTTC. Amino acid sequence: CSAVAHGQGNYGYTF. Together with reference TRBV29-1 and TRBJ1-2, the CDR3 gives the full variable domain: SAVISQKPSRDICQRGTSLTIQCQVDSQVTMMFWYRQQPGQSLTLIATANQGSEATYESGFVIDKFPISRPNLTFSTLTVSNMSPEDSSIYLCSAVAHGQGNYGYTFGSGTRLTVV.

V gene TRBV5-1 combines with J gene TRBJ1-1; D is uncertain. The V gene lost 0 bases and the J gene lost 3 bases, with 21 bases spanning the gap. The germline gives CDR1 SGHRS, CDR2 YFSETQ. The CDR3 has 18 amino acids. The CDR3 loop reads CASSLGTTAGYMYTEAFF. Here the CDR3 DNA reads TGCGCCAGCAGCTTGGGAACGACGGCGGGGTATATGTACACTGAAGCTTTCTTT. The variable domain in full, with the rest retrieved from reference TRBV5-1 and TRBJ1-1, is KAGVTQTPRYLIKTRGQQVTLSCSPISGHRSVSWYQQTPGQGLQFLFEYFSETQRNKGNFPGRFSGRQFSNSRSEMNVSTLELGDSALYLCASSLGTTAGYMYTEAFFGQGTRLTVV.

For the CDR3, the DNA is TGTGCCAGTACAAGGGCATATAGCAATCAGCCCCAGCATTTT. Protein: CASTRAYSNQPQHF. V is TRBV19 and J is TRBJ1-5; D uncertain. This CDR3 contains 14 residues. V gave up 7 bases and J gave up 0 bases, with 10 bases separating them. The germline CDR1 and CDR2 sequences are LNHDA and SQIVND (reference sequence). The variable domain in full, with the rest retrieved from reference TRBV19 and TRBJ1-5, is DGGITQSPKYLFRKEGQNVTLSCEQNLNHDAMYWYRQDPGQGLRLIYYSQIVNDFQKGDIAEGYSVSREKKESFPLTVTSAQKNPTAFYLCASTRAYSNQPQHFGDGTRLSIL.

About this clone itself: This specimen includes other DNA sequences encoding the same CDR3. The chain couples TRBV11-2 to TRBJ2-7, with D perhaps given as TRBD1 or TRBD2 (5 bases each). Trimming took off 6 bases at V and 2 bases at J, with 8 bases between the two ends. CDR1 is SGHAT and CDR2 is FQNNGV in the germline V gene. The CDR3 spans 12 residues. DNA of the CDR3: TGTGCCAGCAGACGAGGGGCCTACGAGCAGTACTTC. This translates into CASRRGAYEQYF.

The chain joins TRBV2 to TRBJ2-3, with D unclear. V was pared by 6 bases and J by 0 bases, with 10 bases between. In germline, CDR1 is SNHLY, CDR2 FYNNEI. CDR3 size: 14 residues. CDR3 loop: CASRDLASTDTQYF. CDR3 DNA sequence: TGTGCCAGCAGAGACTTAGCTAGCACAGATACGCAGTATTTT.

A note on this clone: This specimen includes other DNA sequences encoding the same CDR3. The V and J genes are TRBV18 and TRBJ2-7, with 11 bases fitting TRBD1. The CDR3 length is 14 residues. The germline V gene has CDR1 KGHSH and CDR2 LQKENI. With 3 bases clipped from V and 4 bases from J, the junction kept 2 bases outside the gene matches. The DNA for the CDR3 is TGTGCCAGCTCACCCGGGACAGGGGGTTACGAGCAGTACTTC. Its translation is CASSPGTGGYEQYF.

V is TRBV5-1 and J is TRBJ2-7; TRBD1 matches at 9 bases. Per the germline V gene, CDR1 is SGHRS and CDR2 is YFSETQ. The CDR3 runs 16 residues. J was trimmed by 7 bases and V by 2 bases; bases with no gene match: 13. The CDR3 bases are TGCGCCAGCAGCTTAACAGGGGGCGCCCGTCGGGGGGAGCAGTACTTC. Amino acid sequence: CASSLTGGARRGEQYF.

The chain carries TRBV30 and TRBJ1-3; 9 positions agree with TRBD1. Germline assignment: CDR1 GTSNPN and CDR2 SVGIG (reference sequence). The ends lost 5 bases at V and 4 bases at J; junction bases unmatched: 0. The CDR3 length is 12 residues. The CDR3 protein is CAWGTGGNTIYF. The CDR3 region has the DNA TGTGCCTGGGGGACAGGGGGAAACACCATATATTTT.